The next 13 T cell receptor beta chains were all read from a single sample in a study of T cells in Graves' hyperthyroidism and ophthalmopathy. It was RNA transcripts that yielded the amplified TCR beta CDR3 regions. The TCR CDR3 first-round RT-PCR relied on the HTBI primer set. TCRdb reprocessed the multiplex PCR reads with MiXCR, giving one entry per CDR3 protein. The sample shows some 700,000 distinct CDR3 sequences, 17% of them seen only once. The specimen sequenced was blood. The receptors come from a man in his fifties with Graves' hyperthyroidism.

This clonotype was found a few times. This chain uses TRBV5-5 with TRBJ1-4; perhaps TRBD1 as D (6 bases). Germline V gene sequence: CDR1 SGHKS, CDR2 YYEKEE (reference sequence). The CDR3 spans 15 residues. The V gene lost 4 bases and the J gene lost 0 bases, with 10 bases spanning the gap. The CDR3 region is CASSTGQPTNEKLFF. CDR3 nucleotide sequence: TGTGCCAGCAGCACCGGACAGCCAACTAATGAAAAACTGTTTTTT.

This clonotype was detected a few times. A read error may account for a junction end that differs from germline. The rearrangement joins TRBV7-9 to TRBJ1-1; D may be TRBD1 (5 bases). This CDR3 contains 13 residues. The germline gives CDR1 SEHNR, CDR2 FQNEAQ (reference sequence). The chain's CDR3 is CASTIGVNTKAFF. The CDR3 DNA follows: TGTGCCAGCACAATAGGGGTAAACACTAAAGCTTTCTTT.

This clonotype has a count of ten or more. The chain couples TRBV11-2 to TRBJ1-2; the D gene is possibly TRBD1 (6 bases). The CDR3 length is 14 residues. The V gene's germline CDR1 is SGHAT and CDR2 FQNNGV. V lost 0 bases and J 4 bases, leaving 9 bases between the germline ends. CDR3 protein: CASSLDQGTYGYTF. CDR3 nucleotides: TGTGCCAGCAGCTTAGATCAGGGGACCTATGGCTACACCTTC.

This clonotype was seen at least ten times. The chain links TRBV27 to TRBJ1-2; D is perhaps TRBD1 (6 bases). The CDR3 sequence is 15 residues long. The germline V gene has CDR1 MNHEY and CDR2 SMNVEV (reference sequence). V shed 0 bases and J shed 7 bases, with 15 bases lying between them. CDR3 sequence (DNA): TGTGCCAGCAGTTTATCCCCTACAGGGTACTCTGGCTACACCTTC. It specifies CASSLSPTGYSGYTF.

This clonotype was detected many times. DNA for the CDR3: TGTGCCAGCTCACCAATCCGGGAAGAGACCCAGTACTTC. It yields the protein CASSPIREETQYF. The chain recombines TRBV18 with TRBJ2-5; D gene unclear. This CDR3 has 13 residues. Trimming removed 2 bases from V and 3 bases from J, with 7 bases in between. CDR1 is KGHSH and CDR2 is LQKENI in the germline V gene.

This clonotype was counted many times. The rearrangement joins TRBV6-1 to TRBJ2-5, with 7 bases matching TRBD1. Losses at the gene ends were 6 bases for V and 4 bases for J; bases not matched to a gene: 14. The CDR3 length is 16 residues. Germline CDR1 is MNHNS and CDR2 is SASEGT. The CDR3 sequence: CASSDVLLGTAETQYF. The CDR3 coding sequence is TGTGCCAGCAGCGATGTGTTACTGGGGACAGCAGAGACCCAGTACTTC.

In its sample, this clonotype was seen many times. This chain links TRBV18 with TRBJ2-3, with D possibly TRBD1 on 6 matching bases. The V gene lost 4 bases and the J gene lost 2 bases, with 10 bases spanning the gap. The length of the CDR3 is 14 residues. In germline, CDR1 is KGHSH, CDR2 LQKENI. In DNA form, the CDR3 reads TGTGCCAGCTCACTTGGACAGCCCACAGATACGCAGTATTTT. This translates into CASSLGQPTDTQYF.

The chain links TRBV11-2 to TRBJ2-6, with 7 bases lining up with TRBD1. After removal of 6 bases from V and 1 base from J, the junction contained 6 bases not matched to a gene. The germline V gene encodes CDR1 SGHAT and CDR2 FQNNGV. The CDR3 extends over 16 amino acids. The CDR3 reads CASRWGTASGANVLTF. Written as DNA, the CDR3 is TGTGCCAGCAGGTGGGGGACAGCTTCTGGGGCCAACGTCCTGACTTTC.

The chain has TRBV30 and TRBJ2-1; D may be TRBD2 (6 bases). Germline V gene data show CDR1 as GTSNPN and CDR2 as SVGIG (reference sequence). This CDR3 has 11 residues. Trimming removed 0 bases from V and 10 bases from J, with 7 bases in between. CDR3 DNA: TGTGCCTGGAGTGTCGGGGGAGAGCAGTTCTTC. This codes for CAWSVGGEQFF.

This clonotype was recorded a few times. The gene calls are TRBV5-1 and TRBJ2-7; the D is unclear. CDR3 length: 14 residues. Germline CDR1 and CDR2: SGHRS and YFSETQ. V gave up 0 bases and J gave up 2 bases, with 9 bases separating them. The CDR3 DNA reads as TGCGCCAGCAGCTTGGATTTGGGTGCCTACGAGCAGTACTTC. As protein: CASSLDLGAYEQYF.

This clonotype showed up just a few times. The gene calls are TRBV12-3 or TRBV12-4 and TRBJ1-1, with D tentatively TRBD1 (6 bases). The CDR3 runs to 13 residues. Trimming took 4 bases from V and 11 from J, leaving 17 bases between them. CDR3 amino acids: CASSSRDIGWAFF. The CDR3 bases are TGTGCCAGCAGTTCGAGGGACATCGGATGGGCTTTCTTT.

The chain links TRBV4-1 to TRBJ2-1; perhaps D is TRBD1 or TRBD2 (5 bases each). CDR3 length equals 13 residues. Trimming took off 1 base at V and 10 bases at J, with 11 bases between the two ends. In germline, CDR1 is MGHRA, CDR2 YSYEKL. The CDR3 reads CASSQVGWDEQFF. CDR3 in DNA: TGCGCCAGCAGCCAAGTTGGCTGGGACGAGCAGTTCTTC.

This clonotype was recorded at least ten times. The rearrangement joins TRBV11-2 to TRBJ2-1, with D possibly being TRBD2 (6 bases). The V gene's germline CDR1 is SGHAT and CDR2 FQNNGV. The CDR3 runs to 13 residues. The V end lost 4 bases, the J end lost 8 bases, and 12 bases lay between the germline ends. The CDR3 DNA sequence: TGTGCCAGCAGCTGGGCCGGGGACTATGAGCAGTTCTTC. Amino acid sequence: CASSWAGDYEQFF.